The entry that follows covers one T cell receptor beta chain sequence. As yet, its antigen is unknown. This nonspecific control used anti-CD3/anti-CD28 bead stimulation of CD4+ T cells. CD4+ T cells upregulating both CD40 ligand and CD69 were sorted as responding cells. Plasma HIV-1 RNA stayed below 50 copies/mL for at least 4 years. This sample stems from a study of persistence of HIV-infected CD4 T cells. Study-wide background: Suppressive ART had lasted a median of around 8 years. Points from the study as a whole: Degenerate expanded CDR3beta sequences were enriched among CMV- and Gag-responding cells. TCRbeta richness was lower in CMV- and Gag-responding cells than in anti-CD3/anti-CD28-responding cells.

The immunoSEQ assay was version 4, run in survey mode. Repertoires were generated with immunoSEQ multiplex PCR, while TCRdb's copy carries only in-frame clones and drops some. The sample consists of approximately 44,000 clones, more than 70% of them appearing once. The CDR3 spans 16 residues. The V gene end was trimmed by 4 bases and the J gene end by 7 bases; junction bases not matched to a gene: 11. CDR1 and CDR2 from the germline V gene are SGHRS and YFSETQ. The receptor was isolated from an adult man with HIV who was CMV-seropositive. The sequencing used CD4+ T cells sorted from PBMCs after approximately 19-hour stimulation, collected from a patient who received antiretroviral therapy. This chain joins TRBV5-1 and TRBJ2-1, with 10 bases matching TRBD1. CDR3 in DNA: TGCGCCAGCAGCCCCTCAGCCGGGACAGGGGCTAATGAGCAGTTCTTC. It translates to CASSPSAGTGANEQFF.